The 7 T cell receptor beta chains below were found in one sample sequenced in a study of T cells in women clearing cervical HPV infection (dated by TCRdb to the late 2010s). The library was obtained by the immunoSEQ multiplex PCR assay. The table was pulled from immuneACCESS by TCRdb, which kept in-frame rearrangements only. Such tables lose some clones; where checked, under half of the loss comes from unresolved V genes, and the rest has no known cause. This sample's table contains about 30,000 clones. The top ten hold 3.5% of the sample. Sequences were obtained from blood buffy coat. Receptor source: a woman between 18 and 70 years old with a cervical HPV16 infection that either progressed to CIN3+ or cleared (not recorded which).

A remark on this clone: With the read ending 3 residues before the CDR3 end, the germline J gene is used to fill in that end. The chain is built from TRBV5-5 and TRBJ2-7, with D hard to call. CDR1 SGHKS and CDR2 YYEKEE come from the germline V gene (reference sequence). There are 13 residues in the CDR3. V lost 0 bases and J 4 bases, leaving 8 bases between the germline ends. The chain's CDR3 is CASSLASLYEQYF. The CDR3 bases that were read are TGTGCCAGCAGCTTGGCGAGCCTATACGAG.

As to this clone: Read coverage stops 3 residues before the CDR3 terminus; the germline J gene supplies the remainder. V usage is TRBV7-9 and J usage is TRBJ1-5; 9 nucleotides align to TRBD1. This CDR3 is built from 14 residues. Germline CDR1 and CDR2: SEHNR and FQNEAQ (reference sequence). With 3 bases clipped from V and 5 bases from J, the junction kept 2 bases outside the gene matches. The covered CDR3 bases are TGTGCCAGCAGCTTGGGGGACAGGGATCAGCCC. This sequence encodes CASSLGDRDQP. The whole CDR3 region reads CASSLGDRDQPQHF.

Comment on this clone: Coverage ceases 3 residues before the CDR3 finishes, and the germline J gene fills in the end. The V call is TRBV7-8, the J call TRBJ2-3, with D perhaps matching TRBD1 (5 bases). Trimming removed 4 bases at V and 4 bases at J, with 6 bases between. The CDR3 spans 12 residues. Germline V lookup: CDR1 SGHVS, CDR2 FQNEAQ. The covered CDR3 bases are TGTGCCAGCAGCTCCAGGGCAGATACG. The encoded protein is CASSSRADT. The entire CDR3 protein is CASSSRADTQYF.

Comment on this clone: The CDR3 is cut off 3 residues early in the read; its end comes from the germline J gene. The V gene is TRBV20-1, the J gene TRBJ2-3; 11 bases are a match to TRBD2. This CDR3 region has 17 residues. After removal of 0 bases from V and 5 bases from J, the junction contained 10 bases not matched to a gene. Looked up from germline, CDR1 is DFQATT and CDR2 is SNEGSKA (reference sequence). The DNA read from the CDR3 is TGCAGTGCTAGAGATTTCATACTAGCGGGAGTAGAAGATACG. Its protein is CSARDFILAGVEDT. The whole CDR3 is CSARDFILAGVEDTQYF.

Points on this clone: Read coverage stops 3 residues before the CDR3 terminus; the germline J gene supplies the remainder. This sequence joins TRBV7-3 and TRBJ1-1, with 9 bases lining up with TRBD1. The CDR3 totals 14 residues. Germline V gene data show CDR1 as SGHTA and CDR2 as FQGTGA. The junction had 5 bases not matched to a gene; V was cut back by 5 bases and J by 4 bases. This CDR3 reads CASSLGTGITEAFF. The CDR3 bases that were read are TGTGCCAGCAGCCTCGGGACAGGGATCACTGAA.

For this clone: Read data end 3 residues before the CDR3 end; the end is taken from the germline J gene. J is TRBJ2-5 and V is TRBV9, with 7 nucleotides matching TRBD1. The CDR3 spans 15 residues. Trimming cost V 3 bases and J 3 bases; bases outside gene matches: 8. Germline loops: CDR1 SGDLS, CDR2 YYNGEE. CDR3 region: CASSGLGGLEETQYF. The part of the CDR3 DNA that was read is TGTGCCAGCAGCGGCCTAGGGGGCCTGGAAGAGACC.

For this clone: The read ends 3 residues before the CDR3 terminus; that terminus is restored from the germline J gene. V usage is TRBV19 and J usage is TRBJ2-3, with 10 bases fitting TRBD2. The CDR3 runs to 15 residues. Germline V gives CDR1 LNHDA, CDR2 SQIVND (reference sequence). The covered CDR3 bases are TGTGCCAGTCAATTCATAGCGGGAGGCACCGAGACG. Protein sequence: CASQFIAGGTET. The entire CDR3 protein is CASQFIAGGTETQYF.